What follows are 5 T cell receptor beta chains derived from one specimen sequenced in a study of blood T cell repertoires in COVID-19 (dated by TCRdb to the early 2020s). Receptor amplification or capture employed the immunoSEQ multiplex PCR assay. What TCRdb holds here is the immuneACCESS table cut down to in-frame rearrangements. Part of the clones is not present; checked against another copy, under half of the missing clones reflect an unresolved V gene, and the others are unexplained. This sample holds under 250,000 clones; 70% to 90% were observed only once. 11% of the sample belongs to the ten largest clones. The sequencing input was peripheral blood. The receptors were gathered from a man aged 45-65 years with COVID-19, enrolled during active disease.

DNA of the CDR3: TGTGCCAGCAGCCACTCTAGCGGGAGGGGGTACGAGCAGTACTTC. Its protein is CASSHSSGRGYEQYF. This chain uses TRBV7-8 with TRBJ2-7; 12 nucleotides match TRBD2. Germline CDR1 SGHVS, CDR2 FQNEAQ. This CDR3 comprises 15 residues. J lost 4 bases, V lost 5 bases, and 6 bases had no gene match.

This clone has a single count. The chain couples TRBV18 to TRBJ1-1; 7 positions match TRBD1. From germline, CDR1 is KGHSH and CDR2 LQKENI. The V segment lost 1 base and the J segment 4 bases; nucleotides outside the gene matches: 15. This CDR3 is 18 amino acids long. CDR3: CASSPLHLGGGEATEAFF. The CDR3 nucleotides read TGTGCCAGCTCACCACTACACCTAGGGGGCGGGGAGGCCACTGAAGCTTTCTTT.

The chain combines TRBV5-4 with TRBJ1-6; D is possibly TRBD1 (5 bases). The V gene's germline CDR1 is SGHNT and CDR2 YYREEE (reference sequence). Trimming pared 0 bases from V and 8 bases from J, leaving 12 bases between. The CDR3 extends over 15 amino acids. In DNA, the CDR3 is TGTGCCAGCAGCTTGGGCGCTGGACAAGATTCACCCCTCCACTTT. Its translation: CASSLGAGQDSPLHF. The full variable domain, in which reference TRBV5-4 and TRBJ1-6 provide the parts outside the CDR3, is ETGVTQSPTHLIKTRGQQVTLRCSSQSGHNTVSWYQQALGQGPQFIFQYYREEENGRGNFPPRFSGLQFPNYSSELNVNALELDDSALYLCASSLGAGQDSPLHFGNGTRLTVT.

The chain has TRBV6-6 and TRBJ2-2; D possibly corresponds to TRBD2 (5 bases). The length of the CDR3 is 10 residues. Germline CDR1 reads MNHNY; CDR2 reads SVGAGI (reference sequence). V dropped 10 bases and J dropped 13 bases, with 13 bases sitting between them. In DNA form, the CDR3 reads TGTGCCACAAAAAACCGGGGGCTGTTTTTT. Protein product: CATKNRGLFF.

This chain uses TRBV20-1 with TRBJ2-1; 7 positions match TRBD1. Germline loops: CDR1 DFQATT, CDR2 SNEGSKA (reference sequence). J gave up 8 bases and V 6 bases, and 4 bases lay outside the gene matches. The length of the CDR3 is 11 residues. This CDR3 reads CSAGQGDEQFF. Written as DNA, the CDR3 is TGCAGTGCGGGCCAGGGGGATGAGCAGTTCTTC.